The clone carrying this T cell receptor (beta chain) was recorded a few times. The sample originates from a study of cytomegalovirus exposure and HLA in healthy donors. Assay used: immunoSEQ multiplex PCR; TCRdb lists only in-frame clones, some missing. The sample shows some 70,000 clones, just under 85% of them seen only once. Germline V gene data show CDR1 as SGHRS and CDR2 as YFSETQ. This CDR3 is 17 amino acids long. V gave up 0 bases and J gave up 7 bases; unmatched junction bases: 10. What was sequenced was PBMCs. The TCR comes from a man younger than 45 in good health and CMV-seronegative. The chain recombines TRBV5-1 with TRBJ2-3, with TRBD2 identical over 11 bases. The CDR3 region is CASSLVKVAGGIYTQYF. CDR3 sequence (DNA): TGCGCCAGCAGCTTGGTGAAGGTAGCGGGGGGGATATATACGCAGTATTTT.